These 22 T cell receptor beta chains originate from one sample sequenced in a study of blood T cell repertoires in COVID-19. This table comes from immunoSEQ multiplex PCR, and its TCRdb copy is limited to in-frame clones, with some not included. The sample contains over 350,000 clones, roughly 92% of which appear only once. The sequenced material came from PBMCs or T cells enriched from blood (not recorded which). The receptors come from a middle-aged woman who had been exposed to COVID-19.

The chain employs TRBV20-1 and TRBJ1-1; 7 bases line up with TRBD1. Germline V gives CDR1 DFQATT, CDR2 SNEGSKA (reference sequence). After removal of 6 bases from V and 11 bases from J, the junction contained 6 bases not matched to a gene. The CDR3 is 10 residues long. DNA of the CDR3: TGCAGTGCAACTACAGGGGTGGCTTTCTTT. Its translation: CSATTGVAFF.

The gene calls are TRBV20-1 and TRBJ2-5; D gene unclear. The V end lost 3 bases, the J end lost 3 bases, and 5 bases lay between the germline ends. Germline assignment: CDR1 DFQATT and CDR2 SNEGSKA (reference sequence). This CDR3 is 11 amino acids long. The CDR3 DNA reads TGCAGTGCTAGTCTAGAAGAGACCCAGTACTTC. Residues: CSASLEETQYF.

The chain's CDR3 is CASSRLDGELFF. CDR3 in DNA: TGTGCCAGCAGCCGGTTAGACGGGGAGCTGTTTTTT. This chain uses TRBV11-2 with TRBJ2-2, with D unresolved. Germline-derived CDR1 and CDR2 are SGHAT and FQNNGV. The CDR3 sequence is 12 residues long. Deletions cut 5 bases from V and 7 bases from J, with 8 bases between.

This clone has a handful of counts. The genes are TRBV5-4 and TRBJ1-4; maybe TRBD1 (5 bases). V gave up 2 bases and J gave up 3 bases, with 17 bases separating them. CDR1 is SGHNT and CDR2 is YYREEE in the germline V gene (reference sequence). This CDR3 is 17 amino acids long. CDR3 protein: CASSLRQITSANEKLFF. CDR3 bases: TGTGCCAGCAGCTTAAGACAGATAACCTCGGCTAATGAAAAACTGTTTTTT.

A few counts support this clone. V and J are TRBV14 and TRBJ2-3; 8 positions match TRBD2. Losses at the gene ends were 4 bases for V and 0 bases for J; bases not matched to a gene: 6. CDR3 length: 16 residues. Per the germline V gene, CDR1 is SGHDN and CDR2 is FVKESK. CDR3 amino acids: CASSLLSGVSTDTQYF. The CDR3 bases are TGTGCCAGCAGCCTACTTAGCGGGGTGAGCACAGATACGCAGTATTTT.

This chain joins TRBV9 and TRBJ1-1; D possibly corresponds to TRBD1 (5 bases). Germline CDR1 SGDLS, CDR2 YYNGEE. CDR3 length: 14 residues. The germline V and J ends were trimmed by 1 base and 5 bases, with 12 bases remaining between them. The CDR3 spells CASSVTGPGTEAFF. The CDR3 DNA reads as TGTGCCAGCAGCGTAACAGGCCCAGGGACTGAAGCTTTCTTT. Looking up the rest from reference TRBV9 and TRBJ1-1 gives the full variable domain: DSGVTQTPKHLITATGQRVTLRCSPRSGDLSVYWYQQSLDQGLQFLIQYYNGEERAKGNILERFSAQQFPDLHSELNLSSLELGDSALYFCASSVTGPGTEAFFGQGTRLTVV.

V gene TRBV5-6 combines with J gene TRBJ2-7; possibly TRBD1 for D (6 bases). The germline CDR1 and CDR2 sequences are SGHDT and YYEEEE. This CDR3 has 14 residues. V lost 2 bases and J 4 bases, leaving 13 bases between the germline ends. CDR3 sequence: CASSFPQGTYEQYF. In nucleotides, the CDR3 is TGTGCCAGCAGCTTTCCACAGGGTACGTACGAGCAGTACTTC.

As for this clone: Its ends do not fully match the called genes, so a read error is possible. The chain recombines TRBV14 with TRBJ1-1; no clear D gene. From germline, CDR1 is SGHDN and CDR2 FVKESK. The CDR3 consists of 14 residues. The CDR3 sequence is CASSQGLMNTEAFF. DNA of the CDR3: TGTGCCAGCAGCCAAGGACTGATGAACACTGAAGCTTTTTTT.

The V call is TRBV6-1, the J call TRBJ1-5; 7 nucleotides agree with TRBD1. The CDR3 spans 16 residues. V dropped 7 bases and J dropped 2; count of bases not matched to a gene: 11. The germline V gene has CDR1 MNHNS and CDR2 SASEGT. The CDR3 loop reads CASTDRQGGGNQPQHF. DNA of the CDR3: TGTGCCAGCACTGACCGACAGGGAGGCGGCAATCAGCCCCAGCATTTT.

The chain combines TRBV29-1 with TRBJ2-7, with D tentatively TRBD2 (6 bases). The CDR3 extends over 13 amino acids. Germline V gives CDR1 SQVTM, CDR2 ANQGSEA. V shed 2 bases and J shed 4 bases, with 12 bases lying between them. This chain's CDR3 is CSVESGGNYEQYF. Written as DNA, the CDR3 is TGCAGCGTTGAATCTGGGGGGAATTACGAGCAGTACTTC.

The J gene is TRBJ2-7, the V gene TRBV11-2; 13 nucleotides agree with TRBD2. The CDR3 runs to 16 residues. Germline lookup yields CDR1 SGHAT and CDR2 FQNNGV. V dropped 5 bases and J dropped 0; count of bases not matched to a gene: 4. CDR3 amino acids: CASSQRLAGGSYEQYF. As DNA, the CDR3 is TGTGCCAGCAGCCAGCGACTAGCGGGGGGCTCCTACGAGCAGTACTTC. Based on the CDR3 plus reference TRBV11-2 and TRBJ2-7, the full variable domain is EAGVAQSPRYKIIEKRQSVAFWCNPISGHATLYWYQQILGQGPKLLIQFQNNGVVDDSQLPKDRFSAERLKGVDSTLKIQPAKLEDSAVYLCASSQRLAGGSYEQYFGPGTRLTVT.

V and J are TRBV6-4 and TRBJ2-5; 12 nucleotides line up with TRBD1. CDR1 and CDR2 (germline): MRHNA, SNTAGT. Trimming cost V 4 bases and J 5 bases; bases outside gene matches: 11. This CDR3 region has 17 residues. For the CDR3, the DNA is TGTGCCAGCAGTGTCGAGGAGGGACAGGGGGCGCGGGAGACCCAGTACTTC. It codes for CASSVEEGQGARETQYF.

This chain joins TRBV30 and TRBJ1-5; the match to TRBD1 covers 7 bases. Germline V CDR1 and CDR2: GTSNPN, SVGIG (reference sequence). The trim removed 5 bases at V and 4 bases at J, leaving 11 bases unmatched. The CDR3 is 15 amino acids. Written as DNA, the CDR3 is TGTGCCTGGGGTAGTAAGACAGGGTTGAATCAGCCCCAGCATTTT. Translating it yields CAWGSKTGLNQPQHF. Looking up the rest from reference TRBV30 and TRBJ1-5 gives the full variable domain: SQTIHQWPATLVQPVGSPLSLECTVEGTSNPNLYWYRQAAGRGLQLLFYSVGIGQISSEVPQNLSASRPQDRQFILSSKKLLLSDSGFYLCAWGSKTGLNQPQHFGDGTRLSIL.

This sequence joins TRBV12-3 or TRBV12-4 and TRBJ2-2; D is possibly TRBD2 (6 bases). V lost 6 bases and J 7 bases, leaving 9 bases between the germline ends. This CDR3 region has 12 residues. CDR3: CASSRGNGELFF. CDR3 in DNA: TGTGCCAGCAGCCGGGGGAACGGGGAGCTGTTTTTT.

The chain employs TRBV30 and TRBJ1-1; D may be TRBD1 (5 bases). Germline CDR1 is GTSNPN and CDR2 is SVGIG (reference sequence). V lost 3 bases to trimming and J lost 0 bases, with 8 bases between them. The CDR3 loop spans 13 amino acids. CDR3 region: CAWRGALNTEAFF. CDR3 coding DNA: TGTGCCTGGAGAGGGGCCCTGAACACTGAAGCTTTCTTT.

The rearrangement links TRBV6-5 to TRBJ2-1, with 11 bases aligning to TRBD2. Unmatched junction bases numbered 5, after V lost 0 bases and J lost 7 bases. CDR3 length equals 16 residues. CDR1 is MNHEY and CDR2 is SVGAGI in the germline V gene. The CDR3 nucleotides are TGTGCCAGCAGTTACTCCGGAGTAGCGGGAGGGAATGAGCAGTTCTTC. Translation: CASSYSGVAGGNEQFF.

This clone was detected only once. This sequence joins TRBV6-5 and TRBJ1-1; 8 bases line up with TRBD1. The V gene end was trimmed by 6 bases and the J gene end by 2 bases; junction bases not matched to a gene: 5. The germline gives CDR1 MNHEY, CDR2 SVGAGI. The CDR3 has 14 amino acids. The CDR3 coding sequence is TGTGCCAGCAGATTGGACAGGGTTAACACTGAAGCTTTCTTT. Its protein product is CASRLDRVNTEAFF.

The chain uses TRBV18 and TRBJ1-6; TRBD1 matches at 8 bases. Trimming cost V 5 bases and J 7 bases; bases outside gene matches: 1. Germline CDR1 is KGHSH and CDR2 is LQKENI. This CDR3 region has 13 residues. CDR3: CASSTGGNSPLHF. CDR3 sequence (DNA): TGTGCCAGCTCAACAGGGGGGAATTCACCCCTCCACTTT.

This chain connects TRBV30 to TRBJ1-1; a possible D gene is TRBD1 (6 bases). The germline V gene encodes CDR1 GTSNPN and CDR2 SVGIG (reference sequence). CDR3 length: 14 amino acids. Trimming took off 2 bases at V and 4 bases at J, with 14 bases between the two ends. DNA of the CDR3: TGTGCCTGGAGTACACTAAGGGGGTTCACTGAAGCTTTCTTT. Translation: CAWSTLRGFTEAFF. The full variable domain, its missing parts supplied by reference TRBV30 and TRBJ1-1, is SQTIHQWPATLVQPVGSPLSLECTVEGTSNPNLYWYRQAAGRGLQLLFYSVGIGQISSEVPQNLSASRPQDRQFILSSKKLLLSDSGFYLCAWSTLRGFTEAFFGQGTRLTVV.

The rearrangement joins TRBV7-2 to TRBJ2-7; no reliable D call. The CDR3 runs 14 residues. Trimming pared 2 bases from V and 3 bases from J, leaving 11 bases between. CDR1 and CDR2 (germline): SGHTA, FQGNSA. The DNA of the CDR3 is TGTGCCAGCAGCTTATTTGACGGGTACTACGAGCAGTACTTC. Amino acid sequence: CASSLFDGYYEQYF. Full variable domain (missing parts from reference TRBV7-2 and TRBJ2-7): GAGVSQSPSNKVTEKGKDVELRCDPISGHTALYWYRQSLGQGLEFLIYFQGNSAPDKSGLPSDRFSAERTGGSVSTLTIQRTQQEDSAVYLCASSLFDGYYEQYFGPGTRLTVT.

The chain combines TRBV4-1 with TRBJ1-4, with TRBD1 matching over 7 bases. From germline, CDR1 is MGHRA and CDR2 YSYEKL. Unmatched junction bases numbered 7, after V lost 1 base and J lost 5 bases. The CDR3 loop spans 16 amino acids. CDR3 nucleotides: TGCGCCAGCAGCCAAGGAGGAGGGGGCCTCAATGAAAAACTGTTTTTT. It translates to CASSQGGGGLNEKLFF.

The CDR3 reads CASSELQGRNEQFF. CDR3 bases: TGTGCCAGCAGTGAACTCCAAGGGAGGAATGAGCAGTTCTTC. V and J are TRBV25-1 and TRBJ2-1, with D tentatively TRBD2 (6 bases). Deletions cut 2 bases from V and 7 bases from J, with 12 bases between. CDR1 is MGHDK, CDR2 SYGVNS, per germline. CDR3 length equals 14 residues.